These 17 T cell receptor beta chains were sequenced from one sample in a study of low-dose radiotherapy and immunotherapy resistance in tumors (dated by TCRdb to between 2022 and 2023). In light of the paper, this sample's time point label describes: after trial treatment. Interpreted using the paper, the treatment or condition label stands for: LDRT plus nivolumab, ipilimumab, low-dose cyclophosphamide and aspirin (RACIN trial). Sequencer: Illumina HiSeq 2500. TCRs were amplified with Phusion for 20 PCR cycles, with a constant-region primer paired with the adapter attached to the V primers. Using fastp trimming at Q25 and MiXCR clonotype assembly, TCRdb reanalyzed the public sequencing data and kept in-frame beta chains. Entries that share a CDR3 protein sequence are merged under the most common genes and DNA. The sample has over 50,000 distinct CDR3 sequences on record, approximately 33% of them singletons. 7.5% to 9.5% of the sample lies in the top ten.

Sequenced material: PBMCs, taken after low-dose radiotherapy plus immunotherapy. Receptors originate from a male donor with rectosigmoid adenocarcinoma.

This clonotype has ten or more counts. The CDR3 region has the DNA TGTGCCAGCAGTTTGAGGGAGAGGGAAATAAACTATGGCTACACCTTC. This codes for CASSLREREINYGYTF. The gene calls are TRBV28 and TRBJ1-2, with D hard to call. Germline V gene lookup returns CDR1 MDHEN and CDR2 SYDVKM. CDR3 length equals 16 residues. The germline V and J ends were trimmed by 3 bases and 2 bases, with 16 bases remaining between them.

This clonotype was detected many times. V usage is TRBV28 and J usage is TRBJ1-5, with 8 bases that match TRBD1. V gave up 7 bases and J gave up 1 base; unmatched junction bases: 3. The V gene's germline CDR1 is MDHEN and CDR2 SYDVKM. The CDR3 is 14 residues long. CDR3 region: CASKTGVSNQPQHF. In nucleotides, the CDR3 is TGTGCCAGCAAGACAGGGGTGAGCAATCAGCCCCAGCATTTT.

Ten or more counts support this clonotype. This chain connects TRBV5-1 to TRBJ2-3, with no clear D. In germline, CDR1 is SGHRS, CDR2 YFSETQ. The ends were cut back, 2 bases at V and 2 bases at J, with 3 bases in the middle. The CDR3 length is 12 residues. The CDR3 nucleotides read TGCGCCAGCAGCTTATTCACAGATACGCAGTATTTT. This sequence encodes CASSLFTDTQYF.

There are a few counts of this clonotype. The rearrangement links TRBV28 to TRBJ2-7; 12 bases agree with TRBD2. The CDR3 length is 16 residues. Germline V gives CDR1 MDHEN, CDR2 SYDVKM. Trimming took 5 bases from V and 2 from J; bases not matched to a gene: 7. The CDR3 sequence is CASSPSPSGGAYEQYF. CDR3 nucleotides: TGTGCCAGCAGTCCCTCTCCTAGCGGGGGGGCCTACGAGCAGTACTTC.

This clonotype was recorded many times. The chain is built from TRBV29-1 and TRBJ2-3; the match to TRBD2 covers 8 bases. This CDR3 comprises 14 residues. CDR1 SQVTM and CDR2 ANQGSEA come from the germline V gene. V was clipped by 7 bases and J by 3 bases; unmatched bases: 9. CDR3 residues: CSAEAGGGTDTQYF. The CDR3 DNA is TGCAGCGCCGAGGCGGGGGGAGGGACAGATACGCAGTATTTT.

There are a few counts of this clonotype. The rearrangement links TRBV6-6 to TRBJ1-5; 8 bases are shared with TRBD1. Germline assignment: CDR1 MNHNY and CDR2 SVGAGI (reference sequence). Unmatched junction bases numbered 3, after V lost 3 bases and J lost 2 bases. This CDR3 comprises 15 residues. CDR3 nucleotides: TGTGCCAGCAGTTATGGGACAGGCCGCAATCAGCCCCAGCATTTT. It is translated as CASSYGTGRNQPQHF.

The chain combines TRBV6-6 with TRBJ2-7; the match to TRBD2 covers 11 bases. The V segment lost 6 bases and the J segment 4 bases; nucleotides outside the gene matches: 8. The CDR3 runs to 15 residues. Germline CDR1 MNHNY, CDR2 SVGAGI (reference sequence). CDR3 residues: CASSPPASGGYEQYF. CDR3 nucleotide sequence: TGTGCCAGCAGCCCACCCGCTAGCGGGGGGTACGAGCAGTACTTC.

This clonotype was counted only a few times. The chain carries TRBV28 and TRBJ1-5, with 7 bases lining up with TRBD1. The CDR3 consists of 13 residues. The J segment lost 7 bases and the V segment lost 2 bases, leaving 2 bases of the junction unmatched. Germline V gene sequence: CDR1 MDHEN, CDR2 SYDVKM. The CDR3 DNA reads TGTGCCAGCAGTTTACAGGGGGGACAGCCCCAGCATTTT. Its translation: CASSLQGGQPQHF.

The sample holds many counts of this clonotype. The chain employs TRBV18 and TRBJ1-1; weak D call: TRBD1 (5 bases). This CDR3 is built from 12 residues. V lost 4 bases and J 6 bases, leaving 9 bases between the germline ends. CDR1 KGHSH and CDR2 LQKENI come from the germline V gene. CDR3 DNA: TGTGCCAGCTCACTCGACAGTCCTGAAGCTTTCTTT. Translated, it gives CASSLDSPEAFF.

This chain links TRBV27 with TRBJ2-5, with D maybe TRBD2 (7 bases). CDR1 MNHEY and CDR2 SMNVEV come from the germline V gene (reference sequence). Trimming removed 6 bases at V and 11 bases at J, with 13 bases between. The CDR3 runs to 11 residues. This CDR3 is CASSPGGPQYF. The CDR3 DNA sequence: TGTGCCAGCAGCCCCGGGGGGCCGCAGTACTTC.

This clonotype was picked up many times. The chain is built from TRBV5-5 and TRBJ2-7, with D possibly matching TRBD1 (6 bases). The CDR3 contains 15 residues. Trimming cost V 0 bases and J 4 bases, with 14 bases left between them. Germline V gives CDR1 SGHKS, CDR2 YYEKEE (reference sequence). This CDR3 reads CASSLVGAPGYEQYF. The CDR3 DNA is TGTGCCAGCAGCTTGGTGGGGGCGCCGGGTTACGAGCAGTACTTC.

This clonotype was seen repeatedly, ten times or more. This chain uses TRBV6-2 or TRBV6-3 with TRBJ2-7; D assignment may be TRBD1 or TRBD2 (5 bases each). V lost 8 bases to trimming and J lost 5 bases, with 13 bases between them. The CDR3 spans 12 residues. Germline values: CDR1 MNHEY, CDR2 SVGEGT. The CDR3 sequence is CASGVRENEQYF. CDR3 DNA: TGTGCCAGCGGTGTCAGGGAGAACGAGCAGTACTTC.

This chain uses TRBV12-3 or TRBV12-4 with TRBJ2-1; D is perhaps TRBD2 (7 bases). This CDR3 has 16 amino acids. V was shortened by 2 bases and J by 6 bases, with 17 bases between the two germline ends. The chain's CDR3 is CASSLWGGAQRNEQFF. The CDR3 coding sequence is TGTGCCAGCAGTTTATGGGGGGGGGCTCAACGCAATGAGCAGTTCTTC.

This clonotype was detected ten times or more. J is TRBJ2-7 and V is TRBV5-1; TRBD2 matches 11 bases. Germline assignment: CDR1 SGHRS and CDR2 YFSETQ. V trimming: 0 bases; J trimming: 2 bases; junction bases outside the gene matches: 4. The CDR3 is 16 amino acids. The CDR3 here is CASSLAPSGGTYEQYF. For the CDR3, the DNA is TGCGCCAGCAGCTTGGCCCCTAGCGGGGGGACCTACGAGCAGTACTTC.

DNA of the CDR3: TGCAGTGCTCTAACGAGGGAGAACACTGAAGCTTTCTTT. Translation gives CSALTRENTEAFF. The chain has TRBV20-1 and TRBJ1-1, with no clear D. This CDR3 is built from 13 residues. Trimming pared 5 bases from V and 1 base from J, leaving 11 bases between. Looked up from germline, CDR1 is DFQATT and CDR2 is SNEGSKA (reference sequence).

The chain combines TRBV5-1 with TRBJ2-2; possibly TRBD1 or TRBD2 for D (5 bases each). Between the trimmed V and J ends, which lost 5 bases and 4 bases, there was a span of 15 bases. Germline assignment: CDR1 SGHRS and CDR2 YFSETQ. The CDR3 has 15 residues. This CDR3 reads CASRQAPGTTGELFF. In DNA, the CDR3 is TGCGCCAGCAGACAAGCCCCAGGGACCACCGGGGAGCTGTTTTTT.

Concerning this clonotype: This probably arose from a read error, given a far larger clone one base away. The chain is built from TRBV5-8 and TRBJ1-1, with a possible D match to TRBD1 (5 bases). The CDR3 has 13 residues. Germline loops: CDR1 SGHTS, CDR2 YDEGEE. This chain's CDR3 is CASSSSGSGVASF. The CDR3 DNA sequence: TGTGCCAGCAGCTCCAGTGGGTCGGGGGTAGCTTCCTTT.